This T cell receptor (beta chain) was recovered during a study of human T cells and chemical hapten exposure. Across the whole study: Patients, mostly women, had alopecia areata, alopecia totalis or alopecia universalis. Study outcomes and limitations: There were significantly more large CDR3 similarity clusters among expanded TCRs than among controls. DPC sensitization produced no change in TCRs with frequency above 1 in 1000.

A word on this clonotype: What it binds is unknown.

TCRdb processed the RACE reads anew with MiXCR; each CDR3 protein has one entry. The sample has more than 90,000 distinct CDR3 sequences, about an eighth seen once. Stated time point: patch test 2, 6 weeks after DPC sensitization. Described treatment: therapeutic diphenylcyclopropenone sensitization with weekly scalp DPC. The study drew its donors from alopecia patients who were 18 to 70 years old and suitable for DPC. V was clipped by 5 bases and J by 0 bases, with 11 bases between them. The CDR3 consists of 15 residues. CDR1 is MNHNS, CDR2 SASEGT, per germline. The origin of this receptor is a middle-aged woman with alopecia areata. Some clones in this sample may be carry-over from other donors' samples. This sequence joins TRBV6-1 and TRBJ2-1; D uncertain. The material sequenced was whole blood, taken in connection with sensitization to the hapten diphenylcyclopropenone (DPC). Written as DNA, the CDR3 is TGTGCCAGCAGTTACGACTTAAGCTCCTACAATGAGCAGTTCTTC. This codes for CASSYDLSSYNEQFF.